Each of the 20 T cell receptor beta chains below was sequenced from the same sample in a study of breast tumors, draining lymph nodes, adjacent tissues (dated by TCRdb to 2015 to 2016). Lymph node samples were obtained from the axillary draining lymph nodes of breast cancer patients. The library was prepared using multiplex PCR. TCRdb lists the instrument as Illumina HiSeq 2000. TCRdb reanalyzed the raw reads on its own, using fastp at Q25 for trimming and MiXCR for clone calling, and kept in-frame beta chains. Records with the same CDR3 protein are collapsed into one entry carrying the most frequent genes and DNA. Recorded for this sample are fewer than 200,000 distinct CDR3 sequences; 25% to 40% of them occurred a single time. The ten top clones hold 3.5% to 4.5% of the sample. Sequencing was carried out using axillary lymph node tissue. Source of these receptors: a female donor with breast cancer. Some clones in this sample may be carry-over from other donors' samples.

Regarding this clonotype: Its ends do not fully match the called genes, so a read error is possible. The genes are TRBV6-5 and TRBJ2-2, with 8 bases fitting TRBD1. There are 17 residues in the CDR3. The V gene's germline CDR1 is MNHEY and CDR2 SVGAGI. The CDR3: CASSHSLTGVGTGELFF. CDR3 DNA: TGTGCCAGCAGTCACTCATTGACAGGGGTCGGCACCGGGGAGCTGTTTTTT.

Many counts were recorded for this clonotype. J is TRBJ2-3 and V is TRBV12-3 or TRBV12-4, with no clear D. The CDR3 is made up of 15 amino acids. Trimming pared 7 bases from V and 2 bases from J, leaving 16 bases between. The CDR3: CASKTRTDFTDTQYF. The CDR3 DNA follows: TGTGCCAGCAAAACCCGGACGGATTTCACAGATACGCAGTATTTT.

The chain couples TRBV4-2 to TRBJ1-1; no firm D call. Trimming took 0 bases from V and 5 from J, leaving 22 bases between them. Per the germline V gene, CDR1 is LGHNA and CDR2 is YNFKEQ. CDR3 size: 18 residues. The CDR3 sequence is CASSQDNPSGVGWTEAFF. The CDR3 DNA reads as TGTGCCAGCAGCCAAGACAATCCATCCGGGGTAGGATGGACTGAAGCTTTCTTT.

At least ten counts were recorded for this clonotype. The chain carries TRBV29-1 and TRBJ2-3; D unclear. The end of the DNA is better explained by TRBJ2-2, so the J call may be wrong. This CDR3 is built from 8 residues. Germline V gene lookup returns CDR1 SQVTM and CDR2 ANQGSEA. CDR3 amino acids: CSVEGLFF. CDR3 nucleotide sequence: TGCAGCGTTGAAGGGCTGTTTTTT.

A note on this clonotype: Lacking the conserved final phenylalanine or tryptophan, this CDR3 likely reflects a read error. J is TRBJ1-5 and V is TRBV19, with no clear D. Germline CDR1 is LNHDA and CDR2 is SQIVND (reference sequence). Between the trimmed V and J ends, which lost 6 bases and 4 bases, there was a span of 13 bases. This CDR3 is 14 amino acids long. The CDR3 loop is CASSARHPNQPQHS. DNA of the CDR3: TGTGCCAGTAGCGCTCGACACCCTAATCAGCCCCAGCATTCT.

This clonotype was seen ten or more times. V usage is TRBV12-5 and J usage is TRBJ1-2; D ambiguous. This CDR3 contains 15 residues. The germline V and J ends were trimmed by 0 bases and 4 bases, with 12 bases remaining between them. CDR1 is LGHNT and CDR2 is FRNRAP in the germline V gene. This CDR3 reads CASGLVPDLGYGYTF. Here the CDR3 DNA reads TGTGCTAGTGGTTTGGTACCGGACCTGGGCTATGGCTACACCTTC.

The chain couples TRBV14 to TRBJ2-7; TRBD1 agrees at 7 bases. V lost 8 bases to trimming and J lost 5 bases; unmatched junction nucleotides: 12. The V gene's germline CDR1 is SGHDN and CDR2 FVKESK. This CDR3 region has 14 residues. The CDR3 bases are TGTGCCAGCGGTCGAGAGACAGGGATCAACGAGCAGTACTTC. Translation gives CASGRETGINEQYF.

This clonotype occurred many times. This sequence joins TRBV3-1 and TRBJ1-2; no clear D gene. The V gene lost 1 base and the J gene lost 4 bases, with 16 bases spanning the gap. The CDR3 has 16 residues. In germline, CDR1 is LGHDT, CDR2 YNNKEL (reference sequence). The CDR3 coding sequence is TGTGCCAGCAGCCAAGTTGTGGGCTGGTCGGGCTATGGCTACACCTTC. Translated, it gives CASSQVVGWSGYGYTF. The whole variable domain, filled in from reference TRBV3-1 and TRBJ1-2, reads DTAVSQTPKYLVTQMGNDKSIKCEQNLGHDTMYWYKQDSKKFLKIMFSYNNKELIINETVPNRFSPKSPDKAHLNLHINSLELGDSAVYFCASSQVVGWSGYGYTFGSGTRLTVV.

This clonotype was seen at least ten times. This chain connects TRBV5-1 to TRBJ2-3; 14 positions agree with TRBD2. The CDR3 consists of 17 residues. Germline CDR1 SGHRS, CDR2 YFSETQ. The junction had 7 bases not matched to a gene; V was cut back by 3 bases and J by 4 bases. In DNA, the CDR3 is TGCGCCAGCAGCTCCTCCGGGACTAGCGGGGGCGCAGATACGCAGTATTTT. It encodes CASSSSGTSGGADTQYF.

This clonotype was detected many times. V and J are TRBV29-1 and TRBJ2-1; TRBD2 matches 7 bases. V shed 3 bases, J shed 8 bases, and the junction held 7 bases outside the gene matches. Germline values: CDR1 SQVTM, CDR2 ANQGSEA. The CDR3 length is 13 residues. The CDR3 nucleotides are TGCAGCGTTGAGGGGGGGGGATCATATGAGCAGTTCTTC. It translates to CSVEGGGSYEQFF.

In the case of this clonotype: Just one base apart from a much larger clone, this may be a read error. CDR3 residues: CAGSGISGIRETQYF. The CDR3 DNA reads as TGTGCCGGCAGCGGTATTAGCGGGATTAGAGAGACCCAGTACTTC. The V call is TRBV5-6, the J call TRBJ2-5; 8 bases agree with TRBD2. The germline CDR1 and CDR2 sequences are SGHDT and YYEEEE. This CDR3 comprises 15 residues. The complete variable domain, with remaining parts taken from reference TRBV5-6 and TRBJ2-5, reads DAGVTQSPTHLIKTRGQQVTLRCSPKSGHDTVSWYQQALGQGPQFIFQYYEEEERQRGNFPDRFSGHQFPNYSSELNVNALLLGDSALYLCAGSGISGIRETQYFGPGTRLLVL.

As for this clonotype: Just one base apart from a much larger clone, this may be a read error. This chain links TRBV12-5 with TRBJ2-5; perhaps D is TRBD1 or TRBD2 (5 bases each). The V end was cut by 3 bases, the J end by 5 bases, with 16 bases between. The CDR3 sequence is 15 residues long. The V gene's germline CDR1 is LGHNT and CDR2 FRNRAP. The DNA of the CDR3 is TGTGCTAGTGGTTTCGGGGCAGCCAGGAGGGAGACCCAGTACTTC. Translation: CASGFGAARRETQYF.

This clonotype was seen ten or more times. This sequence joins TRBV7-2 and TRBJ1-2; D remains unclear. Trimming cost V 2 bases and J 7 bases, with 17 bases left between them. CDR3 length: 15 amino acids. Germline V gives CDR1 SGHTA, CDR2 FQGNSA. The CDR3 nucleotides read TGTGCCAGCAGCTTAAGAATTGAGCAGTCCGGTGGCTACACCTTC. It is translated as CASSLRIEQSGGYTF.

Of note for this clonotype: Germline and junction disagree at one end, which may indicate a read error. J is TRBJ2-1 and V is TRBV20-1, with 10 bases that match TRBD2. The CDR3 is made up of 11 amino acids. CDR1 is DFQATT and CDR2 is SNEGSKA in the germline V gene (reference sequence). The CDR3: CSTSGTHEQFF. CDR3 DNA: TGTAGCACTAGCGGGACCCATGAGCAGTTCTTC.

This clonotype was observed at least ten times. The chain carries TRBV7-3 and TRBJ2-3; 8 nucleotides agree with TRBD2. CDR1 and CDR2 (germline): SGHTA, FQGTGA. The J segment lost 4 bases and the V segment lost 2 bases, leaving 8 bases of the junction unmatched. This CDR3 has 16 amino acids. CDR3 in amino acids: CASSLYTAGAADTQYF. CDR3 nucleotides: TGTGCCAGCAGCTTATATACAGCGGGAGCCGCAGATACGCAGTATTTT.

This clonotype was seen repeatedly, ten times or more. The rearrangement links TRBV9 to TRBJ1-4, with D tentatively TRBD1 (6 bases). Germline CDR1 reads SGDLS; CDR2 reads YYNGEE. V lost 0 bases and J 3 bases, leaving 12 bases between the germline ends. The CDR3 is 16 residues long. CDR3 sequence (DNA): TGTGCCAGCAGCGTAGGGTCGGGGACACCTAATGAAAAACTGTTTTTT. Translated: CASSVGSGTPNEKLFF.

Only a few counts were recorded for this clonotype. The chain joins TRBV3-1 to TRBJ2-3; 10 bases are a match to TRBD1. V dropped 5 bases and J dropped 4; count of bases not matched to a gene: 6. CDR3 length: 15 residues. Germline loops: CDR1 LGHDT, CDR2 YNNKEL (reference sequence). CDR3 amino acids: CASSRQGAKADTQYF. CDR3 coding DNA: TGTGCCAGCAGCAGACAGGGGGCTAAAGCAGATACGCAGTATTTT.

On this clonotype: The conserved final phenylalanine or tryptophan is absent from the CDR3, which likely points to a read error. This chain joins TRBV12-3 or TRBV12-4 and TRBJ2-7; the match to TRBD2 covers 9 bases. CDR3 length equals 17 residues. V lost 6 bases to trimming and J lost 3 bases; unmatched junction nucleotides: 15. CDR3 nucleotides: TGTGCCAGCAGCTTCAGCGGGAGGCCTCGTGAGCTCTACGAGCAGTACTCC. Translation gives CASSFSGRPRELYEQYS.

V is TRBV11-2 and J is TRBJ2-1; possible D gene TRBD1, 6 bases. From germline, CDR1 is SGHAT and CDR2 FQNNGV. CDR3 size: 16 residues. With 1 base removed from V and 0 bases from J, the gap between germline ends came to 10 bases. The CDR3, as DNA: TGTGCCAGCAGCTTAGTCCCAGGGGCCTCCTACAATGAGCAGTTCTTC. Residues: CASSLVPGASYNEQFF.

The sample holds many counts of this clonotype. This chain uses TRBV20-1 with TRBJ2-1; 9 bases match TRBD2. The CDR3 has 16 residues. After removal of 0 bases from V and 4 bases from J, the junction contained 7 bases not matched to a gene. CDR1 and CDR2 (germline): DFQATT, SNEGSKA (reference sequence). The CDR3, as DNA: TGCAGTGCTAGAGATTATCGAGCGGGAGGTTACAATGAGCAGTTCTTC. Protein: CSARDYRAGGYNEQFF.